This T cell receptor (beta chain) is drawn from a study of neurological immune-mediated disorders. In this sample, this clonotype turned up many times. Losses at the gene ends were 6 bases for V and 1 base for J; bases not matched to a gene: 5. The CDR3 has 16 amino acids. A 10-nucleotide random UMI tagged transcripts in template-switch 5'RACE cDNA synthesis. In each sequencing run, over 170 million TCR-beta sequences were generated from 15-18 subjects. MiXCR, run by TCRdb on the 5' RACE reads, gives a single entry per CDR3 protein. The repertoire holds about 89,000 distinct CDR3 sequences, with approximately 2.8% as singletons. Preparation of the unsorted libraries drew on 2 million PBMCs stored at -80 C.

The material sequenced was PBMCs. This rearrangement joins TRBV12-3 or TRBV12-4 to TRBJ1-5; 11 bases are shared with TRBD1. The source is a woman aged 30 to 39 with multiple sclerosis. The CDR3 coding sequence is TGTGCCAGCAGACGGACAGGGGGCGAGAGCAATCAGCCCCAGCATTTT. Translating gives CASRRTGGESNQPQHF.